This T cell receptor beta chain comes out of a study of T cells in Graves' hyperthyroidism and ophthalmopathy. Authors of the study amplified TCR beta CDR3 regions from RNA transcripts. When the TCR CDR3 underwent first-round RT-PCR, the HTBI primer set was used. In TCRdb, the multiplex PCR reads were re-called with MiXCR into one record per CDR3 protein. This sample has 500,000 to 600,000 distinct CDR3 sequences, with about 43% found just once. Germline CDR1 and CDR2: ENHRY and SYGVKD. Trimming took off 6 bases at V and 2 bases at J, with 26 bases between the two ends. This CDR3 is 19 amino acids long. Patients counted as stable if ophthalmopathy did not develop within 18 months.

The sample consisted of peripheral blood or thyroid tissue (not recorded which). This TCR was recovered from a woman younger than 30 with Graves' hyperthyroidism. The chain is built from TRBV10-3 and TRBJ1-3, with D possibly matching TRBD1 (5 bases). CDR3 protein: CAISNLNMASDSAGNTIYF. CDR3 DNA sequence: TGTGCCATCAGCAATCTTAATATGGCGTCCGACAGTGCTGGAAACACCATATATTTT.